The entry that follows covers one TCR beta chain sequence. Its antigen is unknown. The sample holds no much larger clone one base away, and base qualities are not on file. This sample is drawn from a study of OX40 agonist ivuxolimab in advanced cancers. For context, the study as a whole: Ivuxolimab was an agonistic, fully human IgG2 monoclonal antibody directed against OX40 (CD134), a costimulatory receptor. Intravenous ivuxolimab was administered to patients every 2 weeks at six dose levels: 0.01, 0.1, 0.3, 1.5, 3 and 10 mg/kg. Of the roughly 50 dose-escalation patients, hepatocellular carcinoma was present in about 20, melanoma in roughly 15, renal cell carcinoma in 9 and head and neck cancer in 9. The dose-escalation cohort was around 84% male with a mean age of about 58 years, ranging from roughly 23 to 80. Patients were allowed to have had prior anti-PD-1, anti-PD-L1 or anti-CTLA-4 therapy, and around 40% of the dose-escalation patients had previously received checkpoint inhibitors. Partial responses occurred in three dose-escalation patients, of whom one had hepatocellular carcinoma and two had cutaneous melanoma. The purpose of peripheral TCRbeta sequencing was to test whether ivuxolimab changed TCR sequence diversity and led to clonal T-cell expansion. The paper covers the monotherapy dose-escalation part of the phase I ivuxolimab trial, which included N of about 50 patients. Findings and caveats that apply to the study as a whole: The antigen specificity of the clonally expanded peripheral T cells was not determined. In partial responders in the 0.1-3.0 mg/kg groups, normalized peripheral clonal expansion was found to be among the lowest, especially among CD8+ T cells. After ivuxolimab, CD8+ T cells had more expanded clones than CD4+ T cells on average. Low levels of normalized T-cell clonal expansion were also seen in some patients who did not respond. At doses from 0.1 to 3.0 mg/kg, clonal expansion was seen in both CD4+ and CD8+ blood T cells between baseline and week 6.

Patients with a history of autoimmune disease or receiving systemic immunosuppression were excluded from the trial. In every dose cohort, peripheral blood was drawn for TCR sequencing at baseline, cycle 4 day 1, and cycle 7 day 1. Samples were obtained from an open-label, multicenter, first-in-human phase I dose-escalation trial of ivuxolimab. The trial enrolled adults with locally advanced or metastatic head and neck squamous cell, hepatocellular, melanoma or renal cell carcinoma. Before TCR sequencing, CD4+ T cells and CD8+ T cells were sorted from peripheral blood as separate populations. Genomic DNA was extracted from sorted cells for sequencing of the TCRbeta CDR3 region. TCRbeta CDR3 regions were sequenced using the immunoSEQ Assay. Sourced from immuneACCESS, this table was stored by TCRdb with only in-frame sequences that have V and J called. A share of the clones is absent; for the studies checked, an unresolved V gene accounts for under half, and the remainder has no known explanation. This sample has tens of thousands of clones in its table, and almost 90% of those were observed once. The ten largest clones capture approximately 5% of the sample.

There are 15 amino acids in the CDR3, from cysteine to phenylalanine inclusive. CDR3 DNA is the only sequence kept; it has 45 bases, read in frame from the first base. CDR1 and CDR2 are read off the germline V gene (reference sequence) as LNHDA and SQIVND. V and J are truncated by 5 bases and 0 bases respectively, leaving an intervening sequence of 11 bases. The sequence joins TRBV19 to TRBJ1-5, with a weak D call of TRBD1 (5 bases match). This receptor was obtained from an adult with an advanced solid tumor such as melanoma, head and neck, liver or kidney cancer. The sample here was CD4+ or CD8+ T cells sorted from blood, taken in a trial of the OX40 agonist ivuxolimab. The DNA sequence follows: TGTGCCAGTAGTGACAGTTTCGATAGCAATCAGCCCCAGCATTTT. Protein translation: CASSDSFDSNQPQHF.